The subject of this entry is one T cell receptor (beta chain). The antigen is undetermined. This sample is drawn from a study of somatic mutations in cytotoxic T cells in rheumatoid arthritis. Study observations and caveats: Which antigens the expanded CD8+ clones targeted was unknown.

This CDR3 comprises 12 residues. V was trimmed by 1 base and J by 8 bases, leaving 6 bases between them. Germline loops: CDR1 SGHTA, CDR2 FQGNSA. The data were produced by immunoSEQ multiplex PCR, yet TCRdb's version contains in-frame clones alone and is incomplete. Of 19,000 or so clones in the sample, around 81% were seen once. Isolation of the CD4+ and CD8+ populations was accomplished via positive magnetic bead selection, with purity assessed by flow cytometry. This sequence was found in a man between 18 and 29 years old with rheumatoid arthritis. Sequenced material: CD8+ T cells sorted from blood. The chain carries TRBV7-2 and TRBJ2-1; D is perhaps TRBD2 (5 bases). This CDR3 reads CASSLDGDEQFF. The CDR3 bases are TGTGCCAGCAGCTTAGACGGGGATGAGCAGTTCTTC.